These 17 T cell receptor beta chains originate from one sample sequenced in a study of CD8 T cells in ankylosing spondylitis. Study outcomes and limitations: Made up of eight highly homologous variants, a TCR beta motif appeared characteristic of ankylosing spondylitis blood.

TCRdb independently ran MiXCR on the 5' RACE reads; one entry per CDR3 protein. Of some 700,000 distinct CDR3 sequences detected, around 20% appear once; the ten largest clones hold 19%. For these receptors, no antigen is known. Sequenced material: blood, either unsorted or a sorted T cell fraction (not recorded which). The origin of the receptors is a male donor with ankylosing spondylitis.

This chain joins TRBV6-1 and TRBJ2-7; 8 bases line up with TRBD2. V shed 10 bases and J 3 bases; nucleotides not matched to a gene: 14. CDR3 length equals 15 residues. CDR1 is MNHNS, CDR2 SASEGT, per germline. DNA of the CDR3: TGTGCCACCGGGGGGGACTCAGGCTACTTCTACGAGCAGTACTTC. Its protein product is CATGGDSGYFYEQYF.

V and J are TRBV28 and TRBJ2-3; 7 bases map to TRBD1. The trim removed 4 bases at V and 10 bases at J, leaving 5 bases unmatched. Germline V gene data show CDR1 as MDHEN and CDR2 as SYDVKM. CDR3 length equals 12 residues. DNA for the CDR3: TGTGCCAGCAGTTCCGACAGGGTTCCGCAGTATTTT. Its protein is CASSSDRVPQYF. The full variable domain, with the rest looked up from reference TRBV28 and TRBJ2-3, is DVKVTQSSRYLVKRTGEKVFLECVQDMDHENMFWYRQDPGLGLRLIYFSYDVKMKEKGDIPEGYSVSREKKERFSLILESASTNQTSMYLCASSSDRVPQYFGPGTRLTVL.

The chain carries TRBV6-5 and TRBJ2-5, with D uncertain. The CDR3 runs 13 residues. The V and J ends lost 3 bases and 5 bases respectively, with 10 bases between them. Germline CDR1 and CDR2: MNHEY and SVGAGI. This CDR3 is CASSYLVGETQYF. DNA of the CDR3: TGTGCCAGCAGTTATTTGGTTGGGGAGACCCAGTACTTC.

This chain joins TRBV18 and TRBJ2-5, with TRBD2 matching 12 bases. The V and J ends lost 4 bases and 5 bases, in that order; junction bases with no gene match: 14. The CDR3 covers 18 residues. Germline V gene data show CDR1 as KGHSH and CDR2 as LQKENI. CDR3 nucleotide sequence: TGTGCCAGCTCACACCTCGGGACTAGCGGGCGAGTGGGTGAGACCCAGTACTTC. Protein: CASSHLGTSGRVGETQYF.

The table lists this clonotype with a few counts. CDR3 region: CSAAGWTANYGYTF. CDR3 DNA: TGCAGTGCTGCTGGCTGGACAGCTAACTATGGCTACACCTTC. V gene TRBV20-1 combines with J gene TRBJ1-2; the D gene is possibly TRBD1 (6 bases). Deletions cut 5 bases from V and 0 bases from J, with 13 bases between. Germline assignment: CDR1 DFQATT and CDR2 SNEGSKA (reference sequence). This CDR3 is 14 amino acids long.

Here the CDR3 reads CASRPGGGNEKLFF. CDR3 DNA sequence: TGTGCCAGCAGACCCGGTGGGGGCAACGAAAAACTGTTTTTT. The chain recombines TRBV12-3 or TRBV12-4 with TRBJ1-4, with D possibly TRBD1 on 6 matching bases. This CDR3 has 14 residues. Trimming took off 6 bases at V and 8 bases at J, with 16 bases between the two ends.

Written as DNA, the CDR3 is TGCGCCAGCAGCCCGTTAATAGCGGGAGGGCCTGCCGGGGAGCTGTTTTTT. This gives the protein CASSPLIAGGPAGELFF. This chain connects TRBV4-3 to TRBJ2-2, with TRBD2 identical over 11 bases. This CDR3 comprises 17 residues. The germline V gene has CDR1 LGHNA and CDR2 YSLEER. The V gene end was trimmed by 4 bases and the J gene end by 6 bases; junction bases not matched to a gene: 10.

This clonotype was seen more than once but under ten times. The chain combines TRBV28 with TRBJ2-2, with 8 nucleotides matching TRBD1. The CDR3 is 14 residues long. Germline V CDR1 and CDR2: MDHEN, SYDVKM. Trimming removed 7 bases from V and 7 bases from J; junction bases left unmatched: 8. CDR3: CASTRTGSGGELFF. The CDR3 coding sequence is TGTGCCAGCACCAGGACAGGGAGCGGCGGGGAGCTGTTTTTT.

This clonotype has just a few counts. The V and J genes are TRBV25-1 and TRBJ1-3, with 9 nucleotides matching TRBD1. J was trimmed by 0 bases and V by 1 base; bases with no gene match: 4. Looked up from germline, CDR1 is MGHDK and CDR2 is SYGVNS. This CDR3 is built from 17 residues. The CDR3 region has the DNA TGTGCCAGCAGTGAATGGGGACAGGGCGCCTCTGGAAACACCATATATTTT. Translation: CASSEWGQGASGNTIYF.

The V and J genes are TRBV10-3 and TRBJ2-5; 11 bases match TRBD1. The CDR3 runs to 15 residues. Germline V gives CDR1 ENHRY, CDR2 SYGVKD. The junction had 10 bases not matched to a gene; V was cut back by 9 bases and J by 4 bases. For the CDR3, the DNA is TGTGCCATGAGGGCAGGACAGGGGGCAGGAGAGACCCAGTACTTC. Protein sequence: CAMRAGQGAGETQYF.

V usage is TRBV9 and J usage is TRBJ2-3; D remains ambiguous. CDR3 length equals 12 residues. Germline values: CDR1 SGDLS, CDR2 YYNGEE. Trimming removed 3 bases from V and 2 bases from J, with 4 bases in between. For the CDR3, the DNA is TGTGCCAGCAGCGCCCTCACAGATACGCAGTATTTT. Its protein product is CASSALTDTQYF.

In its sample, this clonotype was seen once. The rearrangement uses TRBV12-3 or TRBV12-4 and TRBJ2-7; 9 bases are shared with TRBD2. The V gene end was trimmed by 3 bases and the J gene end by 7 bases; junction bases not matched to a gene: 10. The CDR3 is made up of 15 amino acids. This chain's CDR3 is CASSFGGGRVKEQYF. In DNA form, the CDR3 reads TGTGCCAGCAGTTTTGGGGGCGGGAGGGTTAAGGAGCAGTACTTC.

The rearrangement links TRBV25-1 to TRBJ2-7; TRBD1 is a possible D gene (6 bases). Germline V gene sequence: CDR1 MGHDK, CDR2 SYGVNS. There are 14 residues in the CDR3. The germline V and J ends were trimmed by 3 bases and 0 bases, with 9 bases remaining between them. CDR3 amino acids: CASSDRGSSYEQYF. The CDR3 bases are TGTGCCAGCAGTGACAGGGGAAGCTCCTACGAGCAGTACTTC.

This clonotype was detected a few times. The rearrangement joins TRBV12-3 or TRBV12-4 to TRBJ2-3, with D possibly being TRBD1 (6 bases). This CDR3 is built from 16 residues. The V end was cut by 4 bases, the J end by 0 bases, with 14 bases between. The CDR3 DNA follows: TGTGCCAGCAGTTCCCGGGACACACCTAGCACAGATACGCAGTATTTT. Residues: CASSSRDTPSTDTQYF.

A remark on this clonotype: One end of the junction varies from germline; a read error may be responsible. The V call is TRBV3-1, the J call TRBJ2-3; unclear D gene. CDR3 size: 17 residues. CDR1 LGHDT and CDR2 YNNKEL come from the germline V gene (reference sequence). The DNA of the CDR3 is TGTGCCAGCAGCAAAGATCTTGGGTCTAGTATCACAGATACGCAGTATTTT. Amino acid sequence: CASSKDLGSSITDTQYF.

CDR3 coding DNA: TGTGCCAGCAAGTTTGGGACTAGTTCGAACACCGGGGAGCTGTTTTTT. Amino acids: CASKFGTSSNTGELFF. V usage is TRBV6-5 and J usage is TRBJ2-2; the match to TRBD2 covers 8 bases. Germline CDR1 MNHEY, CDR2 SVGAGI. This CDR3 comprises 16 residues. V shed 7 bases, J shed 0 bases, and the junction held 7 bases outside the gene matches.

The V and J genes are TRBV2 and TRBJ2-5; 10 bases align to TRBD2. Trimming cost V 7 bases and J 4 bases; bases outside gene matches: 9. The CDR3 contains 15 residues. The V gene's germline CDR1 is SNHLY and CDR2 FYNNEI. CDR3 protein: CASTSGRAQVETQYF. The CDR3 coding sequence is TGTGCCAGCACGAGCGGGAGGGCCCAGGTAGAGACCCAGTACTTC.